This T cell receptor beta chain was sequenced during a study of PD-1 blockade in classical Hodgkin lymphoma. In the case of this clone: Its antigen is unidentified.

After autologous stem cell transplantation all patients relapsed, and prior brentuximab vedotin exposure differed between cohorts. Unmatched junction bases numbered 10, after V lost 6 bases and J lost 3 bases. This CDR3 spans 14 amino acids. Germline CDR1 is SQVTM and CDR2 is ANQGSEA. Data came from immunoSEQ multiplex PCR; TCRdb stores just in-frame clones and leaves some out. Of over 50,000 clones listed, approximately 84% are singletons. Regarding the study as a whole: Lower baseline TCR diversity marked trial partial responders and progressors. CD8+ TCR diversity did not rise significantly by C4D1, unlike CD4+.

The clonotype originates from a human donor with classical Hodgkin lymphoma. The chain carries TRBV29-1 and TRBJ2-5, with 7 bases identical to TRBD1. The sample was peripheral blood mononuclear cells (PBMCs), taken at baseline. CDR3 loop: CSVYQGTVKETQYF. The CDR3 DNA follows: TGCAGCGTGTACCAGGGGACAGTGAAAGAGACCCAGTACTTC.